The sequence of this T cell receptor beta chain was determined in a study of T cell responses to AZD1222 COVID-19 vaccine. Profiled with immunoSEQ multiplex PCR; TCRdb holds only in-frame clones, not every one. The repertoire includes around 94,000 clones, over 75% of them detected once, and 13% sits in the top ten. This sequence originates from an adult in good health. The material was peripheral blood, obtained on day 0 of AZD1222 vaccination.

The DNA of the CDR3 is TGTGCCTGGAGTCCAGGCCCAGGGCAGCCCCAGCATTTT. Its translation is CAWSPGPGQPQHF. The V call is TRBV30, the J call TRBJ1-5, with TRBD1 as a possible D gene (5 bases). This CDR3 has 13 residues. V was clipped by 2 bases and J by 7 bases, with 12 bases between them. From germline, CDR1 is GTSNPN and CDR2 SVGIG (reference sequence).